The T cell receptor beta chain described here comes from a study of cytomegalovirus exposure and HLA in healthy donors. For the study at large: Genetic ancestry analysis placed around four fifths of the 398 donors that were genotyped in the Caucasian-associated cluster. Broader study findings: Reportedly, a later analysis found an Asian-associated ancestry cluster had fewer N-insertions than the approximately 600-donor mean. In an earlier analysis, about 87% or about 30%: the productive usage of most TCR beta V segments.

Nominally healthy donors provided the samples, though records likely missed some immune exposures. The PCR was carried out with 60 Vbeta primers and 13 Jbeta primers. Produced via immunoSEQ multiplex PCR; TCRdb's table is partial and in-frame only. The table records around 100,000 clones, about three quarters of them present only once. In regard to this clone: Its specificity is unknown.

Trimming removed 7 bases at V and 9 bases at J, with 22 bases between. Per germline, CDR1 ENHRY and CDR2 SYGVKD. CDR3 length: 14 residues. This sequence was found in a male donor in good health and CMV-seropositive. The sample taken for sequencing was PBMCs. The J gene is TRBJ2-7, the V gene TRBV10-3, with D unresolved. The CDR3 sequence: CAITEPGFESRQYF. The CDR3 coding sequence is TGTGCCATCACCGAGCCGGGTTTTGAATCTCGGCAGTACTTC.